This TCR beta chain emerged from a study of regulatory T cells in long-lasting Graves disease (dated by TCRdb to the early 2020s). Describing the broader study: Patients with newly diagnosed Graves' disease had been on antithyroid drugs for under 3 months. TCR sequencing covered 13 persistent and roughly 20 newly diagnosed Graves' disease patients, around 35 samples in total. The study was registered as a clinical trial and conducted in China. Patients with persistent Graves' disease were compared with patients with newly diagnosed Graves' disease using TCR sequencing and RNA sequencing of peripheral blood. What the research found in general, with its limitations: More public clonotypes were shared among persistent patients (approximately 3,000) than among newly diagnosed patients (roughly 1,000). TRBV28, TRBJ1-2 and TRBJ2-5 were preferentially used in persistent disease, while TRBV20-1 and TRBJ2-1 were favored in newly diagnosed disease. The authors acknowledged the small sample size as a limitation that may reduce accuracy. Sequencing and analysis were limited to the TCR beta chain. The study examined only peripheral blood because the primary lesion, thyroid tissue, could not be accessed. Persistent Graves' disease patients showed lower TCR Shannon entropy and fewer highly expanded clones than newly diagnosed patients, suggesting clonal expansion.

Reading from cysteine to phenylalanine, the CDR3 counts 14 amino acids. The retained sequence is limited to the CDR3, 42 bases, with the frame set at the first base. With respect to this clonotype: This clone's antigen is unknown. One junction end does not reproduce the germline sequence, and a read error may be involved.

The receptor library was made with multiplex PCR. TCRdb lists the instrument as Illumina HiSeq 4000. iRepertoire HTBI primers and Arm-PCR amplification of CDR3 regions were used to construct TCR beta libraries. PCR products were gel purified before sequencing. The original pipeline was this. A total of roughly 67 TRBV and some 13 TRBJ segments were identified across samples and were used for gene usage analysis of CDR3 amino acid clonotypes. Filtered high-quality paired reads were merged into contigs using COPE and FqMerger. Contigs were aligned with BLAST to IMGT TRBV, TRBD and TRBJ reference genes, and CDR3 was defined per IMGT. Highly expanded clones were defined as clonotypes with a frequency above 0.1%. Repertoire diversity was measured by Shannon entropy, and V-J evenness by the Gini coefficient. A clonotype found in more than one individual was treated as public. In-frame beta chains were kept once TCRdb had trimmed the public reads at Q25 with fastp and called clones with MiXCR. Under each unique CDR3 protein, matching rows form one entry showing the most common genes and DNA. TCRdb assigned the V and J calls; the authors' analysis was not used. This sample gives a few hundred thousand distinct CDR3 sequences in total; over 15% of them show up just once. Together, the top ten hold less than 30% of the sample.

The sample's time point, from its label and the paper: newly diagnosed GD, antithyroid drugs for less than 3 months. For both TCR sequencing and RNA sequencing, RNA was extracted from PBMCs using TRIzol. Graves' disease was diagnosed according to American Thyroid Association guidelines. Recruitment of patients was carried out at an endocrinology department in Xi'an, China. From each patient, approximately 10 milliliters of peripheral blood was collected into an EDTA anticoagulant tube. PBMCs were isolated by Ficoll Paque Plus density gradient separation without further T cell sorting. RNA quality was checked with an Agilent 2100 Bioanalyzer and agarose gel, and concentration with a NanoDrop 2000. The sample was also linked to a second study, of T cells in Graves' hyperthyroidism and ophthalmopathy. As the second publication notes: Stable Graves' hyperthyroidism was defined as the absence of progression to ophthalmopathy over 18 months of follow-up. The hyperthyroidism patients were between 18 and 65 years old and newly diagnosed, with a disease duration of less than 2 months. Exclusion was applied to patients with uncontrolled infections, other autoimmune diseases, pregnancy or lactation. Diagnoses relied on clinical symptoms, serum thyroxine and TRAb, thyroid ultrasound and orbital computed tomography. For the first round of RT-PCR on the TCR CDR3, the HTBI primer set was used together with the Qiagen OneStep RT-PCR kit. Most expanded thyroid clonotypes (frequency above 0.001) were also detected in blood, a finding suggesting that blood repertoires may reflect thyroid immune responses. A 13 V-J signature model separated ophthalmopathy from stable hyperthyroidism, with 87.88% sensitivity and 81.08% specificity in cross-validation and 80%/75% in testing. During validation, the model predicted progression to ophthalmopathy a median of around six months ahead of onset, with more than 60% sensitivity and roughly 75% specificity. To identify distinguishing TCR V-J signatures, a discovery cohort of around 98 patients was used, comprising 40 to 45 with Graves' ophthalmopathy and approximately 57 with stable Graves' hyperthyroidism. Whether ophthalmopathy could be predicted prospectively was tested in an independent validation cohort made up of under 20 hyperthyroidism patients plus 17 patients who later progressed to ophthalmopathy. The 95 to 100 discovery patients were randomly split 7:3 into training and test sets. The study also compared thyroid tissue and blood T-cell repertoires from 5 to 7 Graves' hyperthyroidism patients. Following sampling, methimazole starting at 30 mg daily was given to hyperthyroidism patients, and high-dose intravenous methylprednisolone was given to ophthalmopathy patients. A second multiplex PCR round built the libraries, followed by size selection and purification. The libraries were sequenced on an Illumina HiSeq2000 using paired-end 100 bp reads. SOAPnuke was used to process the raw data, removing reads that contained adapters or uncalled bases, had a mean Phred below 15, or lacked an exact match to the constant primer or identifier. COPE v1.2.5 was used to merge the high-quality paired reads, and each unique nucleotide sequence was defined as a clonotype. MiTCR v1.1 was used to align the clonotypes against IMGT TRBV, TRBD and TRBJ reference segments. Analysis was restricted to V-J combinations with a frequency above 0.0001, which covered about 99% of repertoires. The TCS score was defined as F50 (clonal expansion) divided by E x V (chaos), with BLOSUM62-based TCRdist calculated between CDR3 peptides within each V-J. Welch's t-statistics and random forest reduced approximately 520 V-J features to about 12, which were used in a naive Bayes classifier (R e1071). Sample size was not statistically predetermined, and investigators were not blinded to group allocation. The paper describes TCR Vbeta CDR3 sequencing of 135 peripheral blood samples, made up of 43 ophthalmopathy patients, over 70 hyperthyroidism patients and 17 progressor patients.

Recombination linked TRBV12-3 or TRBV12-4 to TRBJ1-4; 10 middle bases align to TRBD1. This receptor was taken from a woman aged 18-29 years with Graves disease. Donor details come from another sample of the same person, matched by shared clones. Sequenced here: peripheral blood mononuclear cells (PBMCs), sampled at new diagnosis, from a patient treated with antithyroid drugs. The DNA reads TGTTCCAGCAGTTTCCGGGACAGGGGTGAAAAACTGTTTTTT. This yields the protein CSSSFRDRGEKLFF.